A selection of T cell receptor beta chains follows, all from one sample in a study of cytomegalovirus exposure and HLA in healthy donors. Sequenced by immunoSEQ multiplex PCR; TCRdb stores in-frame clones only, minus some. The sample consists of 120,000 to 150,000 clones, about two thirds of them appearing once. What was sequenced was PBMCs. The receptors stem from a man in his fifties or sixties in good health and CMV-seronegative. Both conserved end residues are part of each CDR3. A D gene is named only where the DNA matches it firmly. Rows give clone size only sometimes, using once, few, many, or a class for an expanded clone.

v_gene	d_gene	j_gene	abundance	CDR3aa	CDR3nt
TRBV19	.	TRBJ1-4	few	CASSIRVEAEKLFF	TGTGCCAGTAGTATCCGGGTGGAGGCTGAAAAACTGTTTTTT
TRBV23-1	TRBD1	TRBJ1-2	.	CASKSVPDRGVPYGYTF	TGCGCCAGCAAGAGCGTCCCCGACAGGGGGGTTCCCTATGGCTACACCTTC
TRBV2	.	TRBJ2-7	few	CASSVGWGYEQYF	TGTGCCAGCAGCGTCGGATGGGGCTACGAGCAGTACTTC
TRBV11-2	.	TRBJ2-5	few	CASSLLWSPETQYF	TGTGCCAGCAGCTTATTGTGGAGTCCAGAGACCCAGTACTTC
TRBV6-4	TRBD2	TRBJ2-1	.	CASSRLAGVSGEQFF	TGTGCCAGCTCTCGACTAGCGGGGGTGTCGGGTGAGCAGTTCTTC
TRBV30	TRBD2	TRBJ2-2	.	CAFLPGLAANTGELFF	TGTGCCTTCCTTCCCGGACTAGCGGCGAACACCGGGGAGCTGTTTTTT
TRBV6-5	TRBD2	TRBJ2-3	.	CASSYGTSPDTQYF	TGTGCCAGCAGTTACGGGACTAGTCCAGATACGCAGTATTTT
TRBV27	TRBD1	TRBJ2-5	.	CASSLGQGWGETQYF	TGTGCCAGCAGTCTTGGACAGGGCTGGGGAGAGACCCAGTACTTC
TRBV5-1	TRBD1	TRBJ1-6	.	CASSLEQGKNSPLHF	TGCGCCAGCAGCTTGGAACAGGGGAAGAATTCACCCCTCCACTTT
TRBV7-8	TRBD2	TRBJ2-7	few	CASSLVTGGPEQYF	TGTGCCAGCAGCTTAGTAACGGGAGGACCCGAGCAGTACTTC
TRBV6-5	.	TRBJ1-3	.	CASSEEDSGNTIYF	TGTGCCAGCAGCGAGGAAGACTCTGGAAACACCATATATTTT
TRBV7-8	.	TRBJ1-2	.	CASSLTDSIDYGYTF	TGTGCCAGCAGTTTGACCGACAGTATCGACTATGGCTACACCTTC
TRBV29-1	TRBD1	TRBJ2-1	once	CSVARDRGGDEQFF	TGCAGCGTTGCTCGGGACAGGGGAGGAGATGAGCAGTTCTTC
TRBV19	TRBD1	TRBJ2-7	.	CASSALPGQGAYEQYF	TGTGCCAGTAGTGCTTTACCGGGACAGGGGGCCTACGAGCAGTACTTC
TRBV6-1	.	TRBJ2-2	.	CASSYIADTGELFF	TGTGCCAGCAGTTATATAGCGGACACCGGGGAGCTGTTTTTT
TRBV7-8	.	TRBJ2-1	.	CASSLAGGVTYNEQFF	TGTGCCAGCAGCTTAGCCGGGGGAGTGACCTACAATGAGCAGTTCTTC
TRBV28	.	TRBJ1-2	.	CASSVKKTPGGVYGYTF	TGTGCCAGCTCGGTTAAGAAGACTCCCGGTGGAGTCTATGGCTACACCTTC
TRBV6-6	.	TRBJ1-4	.	CASSYSWQGEEKLFF	TGTGCCAGCAGTTACTCTTGGCAGGGTGAGGAAAAACTGTTTTTT
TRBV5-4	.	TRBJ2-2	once	CASSFGGPGDTGELFF	TGTGCCAGCAGCTTCGGGGGGCCAGGTGACACCGGGGAGCTGTTTTTT
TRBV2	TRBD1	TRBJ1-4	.	CAGNRGGSTNEKLFF	TGTGCCGGCAACAGGGGAGGTTCAACTAATGAAAAACTGTTTTTT